Below are 10 T cell receptor beta chains sequenced from a single sample in a study of shared clonotypes between healthy human individuals. Repertoires were generated with immunoSEQ multiplex PCR, while TCRdb's copy carries only in-frame clones and drops some. The sample has over 750,000 clones, about 97% seen once. Only CD45RO-negative cells positively selected for CCR7 counted as naive CD8 cells, so terminally differentiated effector memory CD45RA+ cells were excluded. Sequences were obtained from naive CD8+ T cells sorted from blood. The origin of the receptors is a man aged 25 to 40 in good health.

The chain employs TRBV27 and TRBJ2-1, with 11 positions matching TRBD2. The J segment lost 8 bases and the V segment lost 7 bases, leaving 10 bases of the junction unmatched. The V gene's germline CDR1 is MNHEY and CDR2 SMNVEV (reference sequence). CDR3 size: 15 residues. The CDR3 region has the DNA TGTGCCAGCAAATTTACTAGCGGGAGTTACCATGAGCAGTTCTTC. This codes for CASKFTSGSYHEQFF.

The rearrangement links TRBV30 to TRBJ2-5, with a tentative D call TRBD1 (6 bases). This CDR3 comprises 13 residues. The V gene's germline CDR1 is GTSNPN and CDR2 SVGIG (reference sequence). Trimming took off 8 bases at V and 5 bases at J, with 18 bases between the two ends. CDR3 in amino acids: CARGHLGMETQYF. CDR3 nucleotides: TGTGCCCGGGGACATCTCGGGATGGAGACCCAGTACTTC. Looking up the rest from reference TRBV30 and TRBJ2-5 gives the full variable domain: SQTIHQWPATLVQPVGSPLSLECTVEGTSNPNLYWYRQAAGRGLQLLFYSVGIGQISSEVPQNLSASRPQDRQFILSSKKLLLSDSGFYLCARGHLGMETQYFGPGTRLLVL.

This clone was found a few times. The rearrangement uses TRBV4-1 and TRBJ2-1; TRBD1 is a possible D gene (6 bases). V was shortened by 3 bases and J by 4 bases, with 16 bases between the two germline ends. The CDR3 runs 16 residues. CDR1 and CDR2 from the germline V gene are MGHRA and YSYEKL. CDR3 DNA: TGCGCCAGCAGCCACAGTGACAGGCGGAATTACAATGAGCAGTTCTTC. This encodes CASSHSDRRNYNEQFF.

The chain is built from TRBV29-1 and TRBJ1-4; D might be TRBD1 (6 bases). V lost 7 bases to trimming and J lost 4 bases, with 13 bases between them. The CDR3 is made up of 13 amino acids. Germline V gives CDR1 SQVTM, CDR2 ANQGSEA. The DNA of the CDR3 is TGCAGCGCCCACAGGGACTTTAATGAAAAACTGTTTTTT. It specifies CSAHRDFNEKLFF.

The rearrangement uses TRBV19 and TRBJ2-7, with 7 bases lining up with TRBD2. Per the germline V gene, CDR1 is LNHDA and CDR2 is SQIVND (reference sequence). The junction had 5 bases not matched to a gene; V was cut back by 3 bases and J by 3 bases. CDR3 length equals 14 residues. This CDR3 is CASSMRGGGYEQYF. In DNA, the CDR3 is TGTGCCAGTAGTATGAGGGGCGGGGGCTACGAGCAGTACTTC.

The chain joins TRBV25-1 to TRBJ2-3; D uncertain. Germline values: CDR1 MGHDK, CDR2 SYGVNS. The CDR3 contains 13 residues. V lost 1 base to trimming and J lost 4 bases, with 6 bases between them. CDR3 sequence (DNA): TGTGCCAGCAGTGAATCTTTTGCAGATACGCAGTATTTT. Protein sequence: CASSESFADTQYF.

The rearrangement links TRBV5-5 to TRBJ2-3, with 11 nucleotides matching TRBD1. Germline CDR1 SGHKS, CDR2 YYEKEE (reference sequence). J was trimmed by 4 bases and V by 4 bases; bases with no gene match: 8. The CDR3 is 16 residues long. CDR3 nucleotides: TGTGCCAGCAGCCCGGAGTGGACAGGGGGCCCAGATACGCAGTATTTT. Its translation is CASSPEWTGGPDTQYF.

J is TRBJ2-5 and V is TRBV7-9; D gene ambiguous. V lost 1 base and J lost 0, with 6 bases in between. Germline CDR1 is SEHNR and CDR2 is FQNEAQ (reference sequence). The CDR3 length is 14 residues. The CDR3 is CASSLVTDQETQYF. The CDR3 DNA is TGTGCCAGCAGCTTAGTGACGGACCAAGAGACCCAGTACTTC.

The J gene is TRBJ2-2, the V gene TRBV9; no reliable D call. The germline V gene encodes CDR1 SGDLS and CDR2 YYNGEE. V lost 7 bases and J 1 base, leaving 20 bases between the germline ends. The length of the CDR3 is 17 residues. Here the CDR3 reads CASGVGGKTLNTGELFF. In nucleotides, the CDR3 is TGTGCCAGCGGGGTTGGCGGAAAGACCCTGAACACCGGGGAGCTGTTTTTT.

This rearrangement joins TRBV7-9 to TRBJ1-5; perhaps TRBD1 as D (5 bases). V lost 0 bases and J 4 bases, leaving 16 bases between the germline ends. In germline, CDR1 is SEHNR, CDR2 FQNEAQ (reference sequence). The CDR3 extends over 17 amino acids. The CDR3 nucleotides are TGTGCCAGCAGCTTAGCCAGGGACCTAGCCGAAAATCAGCCCCAGCATTTT. This translates into CASSLARDLAENQPQHF.